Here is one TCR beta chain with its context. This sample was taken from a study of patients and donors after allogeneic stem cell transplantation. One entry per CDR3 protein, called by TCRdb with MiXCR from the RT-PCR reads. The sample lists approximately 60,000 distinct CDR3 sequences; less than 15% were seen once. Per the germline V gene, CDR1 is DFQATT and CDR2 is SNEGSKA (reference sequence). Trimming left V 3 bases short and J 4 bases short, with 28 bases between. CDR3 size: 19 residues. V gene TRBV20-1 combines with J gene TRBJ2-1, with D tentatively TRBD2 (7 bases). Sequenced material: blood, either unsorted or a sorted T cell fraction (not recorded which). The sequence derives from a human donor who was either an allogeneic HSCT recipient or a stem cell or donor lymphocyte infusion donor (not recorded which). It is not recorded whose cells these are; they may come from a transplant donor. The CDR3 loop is CSASTGMAGVVSLYNEQFF. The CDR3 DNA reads TGCAGTGCTAGTACAGGGATGGCGGGAGTGGTTTCCCTATACAATGAGCAGTTCTTC.